Following are 20 T cell receptor beta chains from one sample sequenced in a study of OX40 agonist ivuxolimab in advanced cancers. Only in-frame clones appear in the TCRdb table, and some are missing; sequencing was by immunoSEQ multiplex PCR. This sample carries about 40,000 clones, roughly 88% of them seen once, and the ten largest clones take over 20%. The sequencing used CD4+ or CD8+ T cells sorted from blood, collected in a trial of the OX40 agonist ivuxolimab. These receptors were collected from an adult with an advanced solid tumor such as melanoma, head and neck, liver or kidney cancer.

The rearrangement uses TRBV6-5 and TRBJ2-3; D not resolved. This CDR3 has 14 residues. V was trimmed by 2 bases and J by 5 bases, leaving 11 bases between them. In germline, CDR1 is MNHEY, CDR2 SVGAGI. The CDR3 region is CASSYRSYGDTQYF. The CDR3 bases are TGTGCCAGCAGTTACCGCAGTTATGGAGATACGCAGTATTTT.

The chain employs TRBV9 and TRBJ2-3; D perhaps matches TRBD2 (5 bases). Trimming stripped 7 bases from V and 0 bases from J, with 6 bases between. Looked up from germline, CDR1 is SGDLS and CDR2 is YYNGEE. The CDR3 length is 12 residues. The CDR3 DNA reads as TGTGCCAGCGGAGGAAGCACAGATACGCAGTATTTT. This codes for CASGGSTDTQYF.

The rearrangement uses TRBV5-1 and TRBJ2-7; tentative D call: TRBD1 (6 bases). Deletions cut 0 bases from V and 3 bases from J, with 13 bases between. The CDR3 is 15 amino acids. CDR1 and CDR2 from the germline V gene are SGHRS and YFSETQ. This CDR3 reads CASSLEAGVIYEQYF. The CDR3 region has the DNA TGCGCCAGCAGCTTGGAGGCAGGGGTAATCTACGAGCAGTACTTC.

The chain uses TRBV7-3 and TRBJ2-1; TRBD1 agrees at 9 bases. This CDR3 region has 15 residues. The V and J ends lost 3 bases and 4 bases, in that order; junction bases with no gene match: 4. The germline V gene encodes CDR1 SGHTA and CDR2 FQGTGA. CDR3 sequence reads: CASSLRDRAYNEQFF. In nucleotides, the CDR3 is TGTGCCAGCAGCTTGCGGGACAGGGCGTACAATGAGCAGTTCTTC.

In this sample, this clone turned up once. V and J are TRBV11-2 and TRBJ2-3; D gene unclear. V lost 7 bases, J lost 0 bases, and 14 bases lay in between. In germline, CDR1 is SGHAT, CDR2 FQNNGV. The CDR3 consists of 15 residues. CDR3 sequence (DNA): TGTGCCAGCACTCATCGGGCCGTCAGCACAGATACGCAGTATTTT. This gives the protein CASTHRAVSTDTQYF. The full variable domain, its missing parts supplied by reference TRBV11-2 and TRBJ2-3, is EAGVAQSPRYKIIEKRQSVAFWCNPISGHATLYWYQQILGQGPKLLIQFQNNGVVDDSQLPKDRFSAERLKGVDSTLKIQPAKLEDSAVYLCASTHRAVSTDTQYFGPGTRLTVL.

J is TRBJ2-7 and V is TRBV30; perhaps TRBD1 as D (6 bases). V dropped 5 bases and J dropped 0 bases, with 8 bases sitting between them. Germline V gene data show CDR1 as GTSNPN and CDR2 as SVGIG (reference sequence). This CDR3 has 12 amino acids. CDR3 in DNA: TGTGCCTGGTTGGACAGCTCCTACGAGCAGTACTTC. Translating it yields CAWLDSSYEQYF.

This chain uses TRBV10-3 with TRBJ1-1, with unresolved D. This CDR3 has 13 amino acids. V was clipped by 2 bases and J by 1 base, with 5 bases between them. Germline V gene lookup returns CDR1 ENHRY and CDR2 SYGVKD. CDR3 protein: CAISEGKNTEAFF. As DNA, the CDR3 is TGTGCCATCAGTGAGGGGAAGAACACTGAAGCTTTCTTT.

The chain carries TRBV30 and TRBJ2-1; TRBD2 matches 7 bases. Unmatched junction bases numbered 2, after V lost 5 bases and J lost 7 bases. Germline loops: CDR1 GTSNPN, CDR2 SVGIG (reference sequence). This CDR3 comprises 11 residues. The DNA for the CDR3 is TGTGCCTGGGGAGCGGGGAATGAGCAGTTCTTC. Protein: CAWGAGNEQFF.

This clone is a singleton in its sample. The chain uses TRBV7-9 and TRBJ2-1, with 14 positions matching TRBD2. The germline CDR1 and CDR2 sequences are SEHNR and FQNEAQ (reference sequence). CDR3 length: 16 amino acids. V was clipped by 5 bases and J by 6 bases; unmatched bases: 6. CDR3 sequence: CASSGGLAGVGNEQFF. CDR3 in DNA: TGTGCCAGCAGCGGGGGACTAGCGGGAGTTGGCAATGAGCAGTTCTTC. Variable domain in full (rest from reference TRBV7-9 and TRBJ2-1): DTGVSQNPRHKITKRGQNVTFRCDPISEHNRLYWYRQTLGQGPEFLTYFQNEAQLEKSRLLSDRFSAERPKGSFSTLEIQRTEQGDSAMYLCASSGGLAGVGNEQFFGPGTRLTVL.

V gene TRBV4-1 combines with J gene TRBJ1-5; the D gene is possibly TRBD1 (6 bases). The CDR3 spans 15 residues. The V gene lost 1 base and the J gene lost 4 bases, with 11 bases spanning the gap. Germline values: CDR1 MGHRA, CDR2 YSYEKL. The CDR3 DNA reads TGCGCCAGCAGCCAAGCAGGGGTTGGTAATCAGCCCCAGCATTTT. This codes for CASSQAGVGNQPQHF.

The chain couples TRBV5-8 to TRBJ2-7; D remains unclear. V lost 5 bases to trimming and J lost 4 bases, with 25 bases between them. Per the germline V gene, CDR1 is SGHTS and CDR2 is YDEGEE. The CDR3 loop spans 17 amino acids. Here the CDR3 reads CASRDGATKLDEYEQYF. Here the CDR3 DNA reads TGTGCCAGCAGGGACGGCGCGACGAAACTCGATGAGTACGAGCAGTACTTC.

This chain connects TRBV7-2 to TRBJ2-3; 9 nucleotides line up with TRBD2. The germline V gene encodes CDR1 SGHTA and CDR2 FQGNSA. The CDR3 contains 15 residues. V lost 5 bases to trimming and J lost 1 base; unmatched junction nucleotides: 4. The CDR3 bases are TGTGCCAGCAGCAGAGCGGGAGGAGGCACAGATACGCAGTATTTT. Its protein is CASSRAGGGTDTQYF.

The rearrangement links TRBV29-1 to TRBJ2-7; 7 bases agree with TRBD1. In germline, CDR1 is SQVTM, CDR2 ANQGSEA. J gave up 0 bases and V 3 bases, and 8 bases lay outside the gene matches. CDR3 size: 15 residues. The CDR3 bases are TGCAGCGTTGACATGTCGCGACAGGGCTCCTACGAGCAGTACTTC. It specifies CSVDMSRQGSYEQYF.

This clone was seen a few times. This chain joins TRBV7-9 and TRBJ2-7; 9 bases line up with TRBD1. This CDR3 is 13 amino acids long. The germline V gene has CDR1 SEHNR and CDR2 FQNEAQ (reference sequence). V lost 6 bases to trimming and J lost 4 bases; unmatched junction nucleotides: 4. CDR3 protein: CASRPTGGYEQYF. As DNA, the CDR3 is TGTGCCAGCAGACCGACAGGGGGATACGAGCAGTACTTC.

This sequence joins TRBV7-9 and TRBJ2-3; maybe TRBD2 (5 bases). Germline V gives CDR1 SEHNR, CDR2 FQNEAQ (reference sequence). The V and J ends lost 4 bases and 1 base respectively, with 9 bases between them. This CDR3 has 14 amino acids. The CDR3 loop is CASSSTAGTDTQYF. CDR3 nucleotides: TGTGCCAGCAGCTCCACAGCGGGCACAGATACGCAGTATTTT.

Note on this clone: Other nucleotide sequences from this sample produce the same CDR3. The V and J genes are TRBV6-5 and TRBJ2-7; TRBD2 matches at 14 bases. The germline V gene has CDR1 MNHEY and CDR2 SVGAGI. Trimming took 4 bases from V and 2 from J; bases not matched to a gene: 1. The CDR3 has 15 amino acids. The CDR3 DNA sequence: TGTGCCAGCAGTTGGGGACTAGCGGGAGCCTACGAGCAGTACTTC. This codes for CASSWGLAGAYEQYF.

This chain links TRBV11-2 with TRBJ2-7; 8 bases align to TRBD2. Germline CDR1 and CDR2: SGHAT and FQNNGV. The CDR3 is made up of 15 amino acids. Trimming cost V 6 bases and J 2 bases; bases outside gene matches: 9. The CDR3 here is CASSWGPGGPYEQYF. Here the CDR3 DNA reads TGTGCCAGCAGTTGGGGACCGGGAGGGCCCTACGAGCAGTACTTC.

This clone appeared a single time. This chain links TRBV27 with TRBJ1-5; a weak D match, TRBD1 (5 bases). CDR1 is MNHEY, CDR2 SMNVEV, per germline (reference sequence). The CDR3 covers 13 residues. Trimming left V 5 bases short and J 7 bases short, with 12 bases between. Written as DNA, the CDR3 is TGTGCCAGCAGTCAGACAGTCCGGCAGCCCCAGCATTTT. It translates to CASSQTVRQPQHF.

The CDR3 sequence is CASSYSGKNTEAFF. In DNA, the CDR3 is TGTGCCAGCAGTTACTCCGGGAAGAACACTGAAGCTTTCTTT. This chain joins TRBV6-6 and TRBJ1-1; no clear D. The ends were cut back, 0 bases at V and 1 base at J, with 6 bases in the middle. Germline-derived CDR1 and CDR2 are MNHNY and SVGAGI (reference sequence). The CDR3 is made up of 14 amino acids.

The genes are TRBV6-1 and TRBJ2-7, with D uncertain. Germline V gene data show CDR1 as MNHNS and CDR2 as SASEGT. V was shortened by 1 base and J by 2 bases, with 12 bases between the two germline ends. The CDR3 extends over 15 amino acids. The CDR3 loop reads CASSEGQREAYEQYF. The CDR3 coding sequence is TGTGCCAGCAGTGAAGGGCAGAGAGAGGCCTACGAGCAGTACTTC.